Described below is a single T cell receptor beta chain sequence and its context. This clonotype has only a few counts. No antigen is known for it. Within one base of it there is no much larger clone, and no base qualities were kept. These data originate in a study of T-cell memory formation after mild COVID-19 (dated by TCRdb to 2020 to 2022). General notes on the study: TCR sequence clusters from the two donors were largely donor specific. Two young, previously healthy adult volunteers made up the cohort, one male and one female. In a couple of donors, T-cell clones that expanded and contracted after mild COVID-19 were followed by sequencing TCRalpha and TCRbeta repertoires longitudinally.

PBMCs were isolated by Ficoll-Paque density gradient centrifugation. CDR1 and CDR2 were assigned from the germline V gene (reference sequence) as SEHNR and FQNEAQ. The CDR3 goes from the cysteine to the phenylalanine over 16 residues. Only the CDR3 part of the read is kept: 48 bases, read in frame from the first base. A distance of 16 bases separates the germline ends of V and J, which lose 4 bases and 1 base respectively. TCRdb lists the instrument as Illumina NovaSeq 6000. TCRalpha and TCRbeta cDNA libraries were constructed by 5'RACE with constant-segment primers, with sample barcodes and unique molecular identifiers being introduced. Trizol reagent was used to extract RNA from every sample. Libraries were amplified in two PCR steps, with a second sample barcode and Illumina TruSeq adapters added in the second step. Sequencing of libraries was performed on an Illumina NovaSeq with 2 x 150 bp paired-end reads. In the authors' own workflow: Reads were demultiplexed and collapsed into UMI-guided consensus sequences with migec v1.2.7. Using mixcr v2.1.11, the UMI consensuses were aligned to TRA and TRB V and J templates and assembled into clonotypes. A clonotype was counted as expanded or contracted only when both edgeR and NoisET called the clonotype significant, with the noise models trained on biological replicates. For edgeR calls, the cutoffs were a false discovery rate-adjusted p below 0.01 and a log2 fold-change threshold of 1. As an exploratory analysis of dynamics, max-normalized trajectories of the 1000 most abundant clonotypes were examined with PCA combined with hierarchical clustering. Separately sequenced CD4+ and CD8+ repertoires were used to assign the CD4 or CD8 phenotype of responding clones. Using fastp at Q25 and MiXCR, TCRdb reprocessed the public reads and kept productive beta chains. Rows with one shared CDR3 protein collapse into an entry with the most common genes and DNA. These V and J calls originate from TCRdb's pipeline instead of the authors' own analysis. This sample holds a few hundred thousand distinct CDR3 sequences; around 14% were observed only once. Approximately 20% of the sample is held by the ten biggest clonotypes.

Results the study describes overall, beyond this receptor: The study covered only a couple of mild cases, and larger cohorts including severe cases with pre-infection samples were considered necessary. Balanced CD4/CD8 phenotypes were observed for clones contracting from day 15 to 85, whereas a bias towards CD4+ was observed for a second wave of clones expanding from day 15 to 37. SARS-CoV-2 specificity was not confirmed for the second-wave clones peaking on day 37. Contracting CD4+ clones were located mainly in the CM and EM memory subsets, whereas CD8+ clones were found to be enriched in EMRA. Some responding clones were detected in pre-infection memory, which suggested that pre-existing cross-reactive memory T cells had joined the SARS-CoV-2 response.

This TCR was sampled from a man in his late teens or twenties who had mild COVID-19 (a few samples of this study predate the infection). The sample titles of this study are shuffled in the database, so cell type and time point are left out; the donor was told from shared clones. The specimen sequenced was PBMCs or a T cell subset sorted from them (not recorded which). The rearrangement combines TRBV7-9 with TRBJ2-5; TRBD2 could be the D gene, as 5 bases match. The DNA sequence is given as TGTGCCAGCAGCTCGGGAATCTCAGGCGGCCAAGAGACCCAGTACTTC. Translated, it reads CASSSGISGGQETQYF.